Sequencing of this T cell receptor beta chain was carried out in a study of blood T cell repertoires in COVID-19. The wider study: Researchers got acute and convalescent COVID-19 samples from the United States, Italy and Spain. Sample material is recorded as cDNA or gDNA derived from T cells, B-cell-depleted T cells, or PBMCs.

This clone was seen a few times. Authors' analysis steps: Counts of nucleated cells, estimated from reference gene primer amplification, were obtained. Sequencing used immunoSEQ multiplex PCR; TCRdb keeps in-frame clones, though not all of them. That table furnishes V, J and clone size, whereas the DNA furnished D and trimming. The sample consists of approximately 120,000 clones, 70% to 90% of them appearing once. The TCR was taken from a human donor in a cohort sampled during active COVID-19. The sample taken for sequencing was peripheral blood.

The CDR3 is CASSPPKGSTDTQYF. The DNA of the CDR3 is TGTGCCAGCTCACCACCGAAGGGGTCCACAGATACGCAGTATTTT. The rearrangement joins TRBV18 to TRBJ2-3; D is perhaps TRBD1 (5 bases). V was shortened by 0 bases and J by 2 bases, with 9 bases between the two germline ends. CDR1 is KGHSH and CDR2 is LQKENI in the germline V gene. The CDR3 loop spans 15 amino acids.